This TCR beta chain was profiled in a study of blood T cells in healthy people across ages. Each sample provided at least 5.5 micrograms of extracted total RNA. V lost 3 bases and J 6 bases, leaving 16 bases between the germline ends. The germline V gene encodes CDR1 SGHRS and CDR2 YFSETQ. This CDR3 has 15 amino acids. On this clonotype: Its target is not known.

Study-wide results and caveats: Roughly linear age-related decline in beta diversity appeared, significant by age about 40.

Alongside a J-beta primer mix, a sample-barcoded 5' primer served in a second PCR lasting about 6 to 11 cycles. Every cDNA was tagged by a template-switch adaptor with 12 random nucleotides. MiXCR, run by TCRdb on the 5' RACE reads, gives a single entry per CDR3 protein. The repertoire holds around 1.7 million distinct CDR3 sequences, approximately 30% seen once, with roughly 8% in the top ten. This TCR was sampled from a woman aged 30 to 39 in good health. Sequenced input: blood. V gene TRBV5-1 combines with J gene TRBJ2-1, with D perhaps TRBD2 (6 bases). CDR3: CASSSSRGIGNEQFF. The CDR3 DNA follows: TGCGCCAGCAGCTCCTCGCGGGGAATAGGCAATGAGCAGTTCTTC.